Listed below are T cell receptor beta chains from one sample, sequenced in a study of cytomegalovirus exposure and HLA in healthy donors. Libraries were prepared by immunoSEQ multiplex PCR; TCRdb keeps only in-frame clonotypes and omits some of them. This repertoire shows about 120,000 clones, 75% to 90% found once; its top ten account for 2.1%. Material for sequencing was PBMCs. Every receptor here comes from a man younger than 45 in good health and CMV-seronegative. The CDR3 runs from the conserved cysteine through the conserved F or W. A D gene is named only where the DNA matches it firmly. Expanded clones are given a class, and other clones once, few, many or no size at all.

>.|TRBJ2-3|TRBV6-1|.
CASRWDSGTDTQYF
TGTGCCAGCAGGTGGGATAGCGGCACAGATACGCAGTATTTT
>.|TRBJ1-4|TRBV7-9|.
CASSLVVRFTPSFNEKLFF
TGTGCCAGCAGCTTAGTGGTCCGATTCACCCCCAGTTTTAATGAAAAACTGTTTTTT
>TRBD2|TRBJ2-1|TRBV7-6|.
CASSHGLAGGNNEQFF
TGTGCCAGCAGCCATGGACTAGCGGGGGGGAACAATGAGCAGTTCTTC
>.|TRBJ1-3|TRBV2|.
CASSDQFSGNTIYF
TGTGCCAGCAGTGACCAATTCTCTGGAAACACCATATATTTT
>TRBD1|TRBJ2-3|TRBV28|.
CASSPNTGGYTQYF
TGTGCCAGCAGTCCCAATACAGGGGGCTATACGCAGTATTTT
>.|TRBJ1-2|TRBV6-6|.
CASSPGLYGYTF
TGTGCCAGCAGTCCAGGTCTGTACGGCTACACCTTC
>.|TRBJ1-1|TRBV6-5|.
CASRQMNTEAFF
TGTGCCAGCCGCCAGATGAACACTGAAGCTTTCTTT
>.|TRBJ1-1|TRBV6-1|.
CASKNLDRMNTEAFF
TGTGCCAGCAAAAACTTGGACAGAATGAACACTGAAGCTTTCTTT
>TRBD1|TRBJ2-5|TRBV10-1|.
CASSTGGPQETQYF
TGCGCCAGCAGCACAGGGGGCCCACAAGAGACCCAGTACTTC
>.|TRBJ1-1|TRBV13|.
CASSLKVGGGEAFF
TGTGCCAGCAGCTTAAAGGTCGGTGGCGGTGAAGCTTTCTTT
>TRBD1|TRBJ1-6|TRBV6-1|once
CASRQGAGNSPLHF
TGTGCCAGCAGACAGGGGGCAGGTAATTCACCCCTCCACTTT